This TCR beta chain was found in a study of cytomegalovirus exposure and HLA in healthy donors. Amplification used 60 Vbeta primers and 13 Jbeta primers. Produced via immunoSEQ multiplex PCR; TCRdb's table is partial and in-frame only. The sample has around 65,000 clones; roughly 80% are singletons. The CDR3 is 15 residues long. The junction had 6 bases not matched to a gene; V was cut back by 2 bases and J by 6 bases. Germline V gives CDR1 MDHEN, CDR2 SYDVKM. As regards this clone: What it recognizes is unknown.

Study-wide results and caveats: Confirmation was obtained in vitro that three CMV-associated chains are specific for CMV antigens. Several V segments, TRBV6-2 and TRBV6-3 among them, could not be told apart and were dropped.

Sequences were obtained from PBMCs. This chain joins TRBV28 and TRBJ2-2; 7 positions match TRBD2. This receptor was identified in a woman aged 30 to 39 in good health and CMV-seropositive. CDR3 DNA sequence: TGTGCCAGCAGTTTACCCGGGGCGGGGGCCGGGGAGCTGTTTTTT. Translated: CASSLPGAGAGELFF.